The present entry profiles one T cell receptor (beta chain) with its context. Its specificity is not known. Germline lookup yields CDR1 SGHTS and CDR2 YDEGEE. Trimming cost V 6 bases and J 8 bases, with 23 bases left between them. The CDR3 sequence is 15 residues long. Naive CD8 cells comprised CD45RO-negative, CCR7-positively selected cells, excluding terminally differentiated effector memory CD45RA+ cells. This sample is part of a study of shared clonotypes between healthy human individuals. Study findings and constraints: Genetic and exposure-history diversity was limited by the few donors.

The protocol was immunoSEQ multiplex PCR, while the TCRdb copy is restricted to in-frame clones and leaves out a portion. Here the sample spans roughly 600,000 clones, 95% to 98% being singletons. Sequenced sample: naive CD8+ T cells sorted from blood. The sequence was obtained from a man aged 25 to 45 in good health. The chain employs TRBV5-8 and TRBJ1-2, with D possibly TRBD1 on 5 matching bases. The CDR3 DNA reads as TGTGCCAGCAACTCTCAGGGACCCGGAGCGGACGGCTACACCTTC. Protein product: CASNSQGPGADGYTF. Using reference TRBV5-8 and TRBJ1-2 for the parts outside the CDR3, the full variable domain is EAGVTQSPTHLIKTRGQQATLRCSPISGHTSVYWYQQALGLGLQFLLWYDEGEERNRGNFPPRFSGRQFPNYSSELNVNALELEDSALYLCASNSQGPGADGYTFGSGTRLTVV.